Given below is one TCR beta chain in context. What it recognizes is unknown. HIV-negative, healthy adults without recent acute infections or vaccinations were the donors. Negatively enriched CD4+ T cells were divided by CD45RA into naive and memory. Using immunoSEQ multiplex PCR, the repertoire was profiled, and TCRdb retains in-frame clones only, with some absent. The table records about 2.4 million clones, 93% of them present only once. The data are from a study of shared clonotypes between healthy human individuals. Study-wide context: Serving as donors were two women and a few men, whose ages spanned 18 to 49. The study, taken as a whole, reports: Exclusively blood specimens were collected; tissue repertoires likely differ.

The germline V and J ends were trimmed by 3 bases and 7 bases, with 10 bases remaining between them. The germline gives CDR1 MNHEY, CDR2 SMNVEV (reference sequence). CDR3 size: 13 residues. The chain joins TRBV27 to TRBJ1-3, with D tentatively TRBD1 (6 bases). The sequencing input was naive CD4+ T cells from PBMCs. The subset is: CD45RA+ positively selected. This sequence was found in a man younger than 35 in good health. Some clones in this sample may be carry-over from other donors' samples. CDR3 residues: CASSFGQGNTIYF. The DNA for the CDR3 is TGTGCCAGCAGTTTCGGTCAGGGGAACACCATATATTTT.